A selection of T cell receptor beta chains follows, all from one sample in a study of blood T cell repertoires in COVID-19. Assay: immunoSEQ multiplex PCR; the TCRdb copy retains only in-frame clones and omits some. The profile shows roughly 250,000 clones, roughly 84% of them singletons. The sequenced sample consisted of peripheral blood. These receptors were collected from a woman between 35 and 50 years old who had recovered from COVID-19. CDR3s include the opening cysteine and the closing phenylalanine or tryptophan. The D gene is left open where the match is weak. Not all rows give a size; the values are once, few, many and, for expanded clones, a class.

CDR3nt: TGTGCCAGCAGTTACTCAGACAGGGCTGGAAACACCATATATTTT; CDR3aa: CASSYSDRAGNTIYF; v_gene: TRBV6-5; abundance: NA; j_gene: TRBJ1-3; d_gene: TRBD1
CDR3nt: TGTGCCAGCACCGGACAGGGGGCTGGAAACACCATATATTTT; CDR3aa: CASTGQGAGNTIYF; v_gene: TRBV18; abundance: many; j_gene: TRBJ1-3; d_gene: TRBD1
CDR3nt: TGTGCCAGTAGTATGGTAAATGGCGGAGTCAAACTCACAGATACGCAGTATTTT; CDR3aa: CASSMVNGGVKLTDTQYF; v_gene: TRBV19; abundance: NA; j_gene: TRBJ2-3; d_gene: NA
CDR3nt: TGTGCCAGCAGCCAACAGTCGACAGGGGGCTATGGCTACACCTTC; CDR3aa: CASSQQSTGGYGYTF; v_gene: TRBV14; abundance: NA; j_gene: TRBJ1-2; d_gene: TRBD1
CDR3nt: TGTGCCAGCAGTTACTCCGGGACTGGGGGGGCGAGTGAAGCTGTCTTT; CDR3aa: CASSYSGTGGASEAVF; v_gene: TRBV6-5; abundance: NA; j_gene: TRBJ1-1; d_gene: NA
CDR3nt: TGTGCCAGCAGCTCCTGGACAGGTTATAGCAATCAGCCCCAGCATTTT; CDR3aa: CASSSWTGYSNQPQHF; v_gene: TRBV7-9; abundance: NA; j_gene: TRBJ1-5; d_gene: TRBD1
CDR3nt: TGTGCCAGCAGGAGCCGGACACAAGAGACCCAGTACTTC; CDR3aa: CASRSRTQETQYF; v_gene: TRBV6-5; abundance: NA; j_gene: TRBJ2-5; d_gene: NA
CDR3nt: TGTGCCAGCAGCGTCCGGACAGGGGCGGGACTAGCGGGGTTCAAAAACATTCAGTACTTC; CDR3aa: CASSVRTGAGLAGFKNIQYF; v_gene: TRBV5-4; abundance: NA; j_gene: TRBJ2-4; d_gene: TRBD2
CDR3nt: TGTGCCAGCGTCCTCGGGGGAAACACCGGGGAGCTGTTTTTT; CDR3aa: CASVLGGNTGELFF; v_gene: TRBV2; abundance: NA; j_gene: TRBJ2-2; d_gene: NA
CDR3nt: TGCAGCGCCACAGGGTATATCGAAGCTTTCTTT; CDR3aa: CSATGYIEAFF; v_gene: TRBV29-1; abundance: NA; j_gene: TRBJ1-1; d_gene: NA
CDR3nt: TGTGCCAGCAGTTCCAACTACGAGCAGTACTTC; CDR3aa: CASSSNYEQYF; v_gene: TRBV6-6; abundance: NA; j_gene: TRBJ2-7; d_gene: NA
CDR3nt: TGTGCCAGCAGTTTCTACAGGGTAAAAAACATTCAGTACTTC; CDR3aa: CASSFYRVKNIQYF; v_gene: TRBV6-2/TRBV6-3; abundance: NA; j_gene: TRBJ2-4; d_gene: NA
CDR3nt: TGTGCCAGCAGCAGGACAGGGAAAGAGACCCAGTACTTC; CDR3aa: CASSRTGKETQYF; v_gene: TRBV6-5; abundance: once; j_gene: TRBJ2-5; d_gene: TRBD1
CDR3nt: TGTGCCAGTACCGGTCGGGGGAAAAACATTCAGTACTTC; CDR3aa: CASTGRGKNIQYF; v_gene: TRBV19; abundance: NA; j_gene: TRBJ2-4; d_gene: NA
CDR3nt: TGTGCCAGCAGCGTAGCTCCGTCAGGGGGTTATGTCCCCTACGAGCAGTACTTC; CDR3aa: CASSVAPSGGYVPYEQYF; v_gene: TRBV9; abundance: few; j_gene: TRBJ2-7; d_gene: TRBD1
CDR3nt: TGTGCCAGCAGCGCGACCGGGACAGGGGTCACAGATACGCAGTATTTT; CDR3aa: CASSATGTGVTDTQYF; v_gene: TRBV9; abundance: NA; j_gene: TRBJ2-3; d_gene: TRBD1
CDR3nt: TGCGCCAGCAGCCAAGATCAAGGCAGGGGAATTGTTCAGCCCCAGCATTTT; CDR3aa: CASSQDQGRGIVQPQHF; v_gene: TRBV4-1; abundance: NA; j_gene: TRBJ1-5; d_gene: NA